The 9 T cell receptor beta chains below were found in one sample sequenced in a study of T cell repertoires in cytomegalovirus infection. No cognate antigen is known for these TCRs. From the reads, TCRdb called clonotypes with MiXCR, one entry per CDR3 protein. This table holds under 350,000 distinct CDR3 sequences, around 20% found once. The material was cultured PBMCs, obtained from culture after CMV antigen stimulation. The receptors were sampled from a human donor in good health (CMV status not recorded). Some clones in this sample may be carry-over from other donors' samples.

This clonotype has ten or more counts. CDR3 sequence (DNA): TGTGCCAGCAGACGAGCGGGAGCGGTCTACGAGCAGTACTTC. Translated, it gives CASRRAGAVYEQYF. This sequence joins TRBV6-1 and TRBJ2-7; TRBD2 matches at 8 bases. CDR3 length: 14 amino acids. V shed 6 bases, J shed 3 bases, and the junction held 7 bases outside the gene matches. Germline CDR1 MNHNS, CDR2 SASEGT.

This rearrangement joins TRBV6-5 to TRBJ2-2; tentatively, D is TRBD1 (6 bases). The CDR3 length is 15 residues. V lost 2 bases and J 7 bases, leaving 14 bases between the germline ends. CDR1 is MNHEY, CDR2 SVGAGI, per germline. CDR3 bases: TGTGCCAGCAGTTACCGCCCACAGGGAGACGGGGAGCTGTTTTTT. Translated: CASSYRPQGDGELFF.

The V and J genes are TRBV2 and TRBJ2-4, with D perhaps assigned TRBD1 or TRBD2 (6 bases each). CDR1 and CDR2 (germline): SNHLY, FYNNEI. CDR3 size: 15 residues. With 10 bases removed from V and 7 bases from J, the gap between germline ends came to 23 bases. The CDR3 DNA is TGTGCCACCGAACAGGACAGCCGAGGGACTAACATTCAGTACTTC. This sequence encodes CATEQDSRGTNIQYF.

This clonotype was picked up a small number of times. The chain uses TRBV5-1 and TRBJ2-3; weak D call: TRBD2 (6 bases). The V end lost 0 bases, the J end lost 5 bases, and 13 bases lay between the germline ends. CDR3 length equals 15 residues. Germline CDR1 is SGHRS and CDR2 is YFSETQ. CDR3 region: CASSLAREVGDTQYF. The CDR3 nucleotides are TGCGCCAGCAGCTTGGCCAGGGAGGTCGGAGATACGCAGTATTTT. The variable domain in full, completed from reference TRBV5-1 and TRBJ2-3, reads KAGVTQTPRYLIKTRGQQVTLSCSPISGHRSVSWYQQTPGQGLQFLFEYFSETQRNKGNFPGRFSGRQFSNSRSEMNVSTLELGDSALYLCASSLAREVGDTQYFGPGTRLTVL.

The chain recombines TRBV12-3 or TRBV12-4 with TRBJ1-1; D possibly corresponds to TRBD1 (5 bases). V lost 3 bases and J lost 0, with 8 bases in between. The CDR3 loop spans 14 amino acids. The CDR3 coding sequence is TGTGCCAGCAGTTTCGCAGGGATGAACACTGAAGCTTTCTTT. Its protein is CASSFAGMNTEAFF.

This clonotype occurred a few times. This chain uses TRBV7-2 with TRBJ2-7; D perhaps matches TRBD2 (5 bases). This CDR3 contains 13 residues. Germline-derived CDR1 and CDR2 are SGHTA and FQGNSA. Trimming stripped 4 bases from V and 7 bases from J, with 14 bases between. The DNA for the CDR3 is TGTGCCAGCAGCTGGCGGCCGAGGGATGAGCAGTACGTC. Translated: CASSWRPRDEQYV.

The V and J genes are TRBV18 and TRBJ2-7; D possibly corresponds to TRBD2 (6 bases). V lost 4 bases, J lost 2 bases, and 12 bases lay in between. This CDR3 comprises 14 residues. CDR1 is KGHSH, CDR2 LQKENI, per germline. DNA of the CDR3: TGTGCCAGCTCACGGGACTCCCAGCCCTACGAGCAGTACTTC. Residues: CASSRDSQPYEQYF.

This clonotype was seen at least ten times. This rearrangement joins TRBV5-4 to TRBJ2-1; D gene uncertain. V was pared by 0 bases and J by 2 bases, with 9 bases between. CDR3 length equals 15 residues. CDR1 and CDR2 (germline): SGHNT, YYREEE (reference sequence). CDR3 amino acids: CASSLAGSAYNEQFF. Here the CDR3 DNA reads TGTGCCAGCAGCTTGGCCGGCTCGGCCTACAATGAGCAGTTCTTC.

This clonotype has ten or more counts. The chain is built from TRBV7-2 and TRBJ2-7; 10 nucleotides align to TRBD2. In germline, CDR1 is SGHTA, CDR2 FQGNSA. The trim removed 4 bases at V and 5 bases at J, leaving 11 bases unmatched. CDR3 length: 16 amino acids. Written as DNA, the CDR3 is TGTGCCAGCAGCTCTACCCCTAGCGGGAGTCTCCACGAGCAGTACGTC. This sequence encodes CASSSTPSGSLHEQYV.